This T cell receptor (beta chain) was recovered during a study of cytomegalovirus exposure and HLA in healthy donors. Study-wide results and caveats: In an earlier analysis, about 87% or about 30%: the productive usage of most TCR beta V segments.

Details on this clone: Its antigen is undetermined.

With 60 Vbeta and 13 Jbeta primers, the PCR was carried out. Using immunoSEQ multiplex PCR, the repertoire was profiled, and TCRdb retains in-frame clones only, with some absent. The table includes around 140,000 clones, about 77% detected once. The CDR3 is 16 residues long. V lost 2 bases to trimming and J lost 4 bases; unmatched junction nucleotides: 6. Germline V gene data show CDR1 as KGHSH and CDR2 as LQKENI. The receptor comes from a female donor in good health and CMV-seronegative. What was sequenced was PBMCs. The rearrangement uses TRBV18 and TRBJ2-1; 9 nucleotides agree with TRBD1. CDR3 coding DNA: TGTGCCAGCTCACCAGGGACAGGGTTCAGGTACAATGAGCAGTTCTTC. Translating gives CASSPGTGFRYNEQFF.